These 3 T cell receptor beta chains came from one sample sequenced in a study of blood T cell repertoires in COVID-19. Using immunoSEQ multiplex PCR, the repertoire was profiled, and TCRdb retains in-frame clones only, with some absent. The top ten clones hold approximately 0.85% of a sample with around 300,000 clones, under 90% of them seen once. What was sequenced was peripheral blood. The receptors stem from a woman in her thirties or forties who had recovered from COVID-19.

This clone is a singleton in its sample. As DNA, the CDR3 is TGTGCCAGCAGCTTCCCGGGGACTACCTACGAGCAGTACTTC. It specifies CASSFPGTTYEQYF. The V gene is TRBV5-5, the J gene TRBJ2-7; 7 nucleotides match TRBD2. Germline CDR1 is SGHKS and CDR2 is YYEKEE (reference sequence). V was pared by 2 bases and J by 2 bases, with 4 bases of the junction left unmatched. The CDR3 totals 14 residues.

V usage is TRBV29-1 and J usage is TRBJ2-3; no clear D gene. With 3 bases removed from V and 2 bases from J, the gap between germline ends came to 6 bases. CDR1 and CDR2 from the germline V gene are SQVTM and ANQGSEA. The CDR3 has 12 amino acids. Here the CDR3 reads CSVEANTDTQYF. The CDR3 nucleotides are TGCAGCGTTGAGGCAAACACAGATACGCAGTATTTT.

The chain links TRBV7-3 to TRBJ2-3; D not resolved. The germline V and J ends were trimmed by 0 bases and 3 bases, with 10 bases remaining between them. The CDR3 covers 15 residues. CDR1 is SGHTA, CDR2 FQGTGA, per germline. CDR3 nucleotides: TGTGCCAGCAGCTTAACCGCAAGCCCAACAGATACGCAGTATTTT. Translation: CASSLTASPTDTQYF.